Each of the 4 T cell receptor beta chains below was sequenced from the same sample in a study of T cells after yellow fever vaccination. One entry per CDR3 protein, called by TCRdb with MiXCR from the 5' RACE reads. The sample lists a few hundred thousand distinct CDR3 sequences, roughly a sixth occurring once. This specimen was PBMCs, taken 5 days after the first yellow fever vaccination. Receptors originate from a man in his late teens or twenties who received the YFV17D yellow fever vaccine.

This clonotype was seen a handful of times. The chain couples TRBV5-1 to TRBJ1-6, with D possibly TRBD1 on 5 matching bases. Per the germline V gene, CDR1 is SGHRS and CDR2 is YFSETQ. V lost 4 bases, J lost 8 bases, and 16 bases lay in between. There are 15 residues in the CDR3. This chain's CDR3 is CASSPTGRGDSPLHF. For the CDR3, the DNA is TGCGCCAGCAGCCCTACGGGCCGGGGGGATTCACCCCTCCACTTT. Filled out from reference TRBV5-1 and TRBJ1-6, the complete variable domain reads KAGVTQTPRYLIKTRGQQVTLSCSPISGHRSVSWYQQTPGQGLQFLFEYFSETQRNKGNFPGRFSGRQFSNSRSEMNVSTLELGDSALYLCASSPTGRGDSPLHFGNGTRLTVT.

Only a few counts were recorded for this clonotype. The V and J genes are TRBV10-3 and TRBJ1-1; a weak D match, TRBD1 (5 bases). Looked up from germline, CDR1 is ENHRY and CDR2 is SYGVKD. V gave up 6 bases and J gave up 6 bases, with 17 bases separating them. This CDR3 is built from 14 residues. CDR3 sequence reads: CAISPVGGDSEAFF. In DNA form, the CDR3 reads TGTGCCATCAGCCCAGTCGGGGGGGACTCTGAAGCTTTCTTT.

Only a few counts were recorded for this clonotype. V is TRBV6-1 and J is TRBJ1-6; the D gene is possibly TRBD1 (6 bases). This CDR3 contains 15 residues. Trimming left V 10 bases short and J 3 bases short, with 16 bases between. Germline V gene sequence: CDR1 MNHNS, CDR2 SASEGT. The CDR3 DNA sequence: TGTGCCACCTCCCGGGGGCCCATCTATAATTCACCCCTCCACTTT. This gives the protein CATSRGPIYNSPLHF.

This clonotype was observed a few times. The genes are TRBV25-1 and TRBJ1-5, with D unresolved. CDR1 and CDR2 (germline): MGHDK, SYGVNS. The ends were cut back, 2 bases at V and 5 bases at J, with 16 bases in the middle. This CDR3 is built from 16 residues. The DNA of the CDR3 is TGTGCCAGCAGTGAACCGACGCCCCCGATAGATCAGCCCCAGCATTTT. Translating gives CASSEPTPPIDQPQHF.